This T cell receptor (beta chain) was identified during a study of blood T cell repertoires in COVID-19. With respect to this clone: This same CDR3 is encoded by further DNA sequences in the sample.

This CDR3 contains 16 residues. Trimming at V came to 2 bases and at J to 4 bases, leaving 7 bases not matched to a gene. Germline-derived CDR1 and CDR2 are MNHEY and SVGAGI. This table comes from immunoSEQ multiplex PCR, and its TCRdb copy is limited to in-frame clones, with some not included. The data show hundreds of thousands of clones, about 87% seen once. The sequenced material came from PBMCs or T cells enriched from blood (not recorded which). The V and J genes are TRBV6-5 and TRBJ2-5; 10 positions agree with TRBD1. The sequence came from a woman between 50 and 59 years old who had recovered from COVID-19. The CDR3 protein is CASSYTGTGVGETQYF. The CDR3 nucleotides read TGTGCCAGCAGTTACACCGGGACAGGGGTAGGAGAGACCCAGTACTTC.